The text below deals with one T cell receptor beta chain. Here immunoSEQ multiplex PCR was the method, and the copy in TCRdb shows in-frame clones only, minus some. The sample has 45,000 to 75,000 clones, approximately 95% seen once. This specimen belongs to a study of human thymus T cells. This CDR3 region has 16 residues. Trimming left V 5 bases short and J 4 bases short, with 18 bases between. In germline, CDR1 is SEHNR, CDR2 FQNEAQ (reference sequence). The TCR was taken from a boy under two years old with a congenital heart defect but otherwise immunologically healthy. The sample was blood. The rearrangement links TRBV7-9 to TRBJ1-3; possibly TRBD1 for D (6 bases). The CDR3 DNA is TGTGCCAGCAGCCTAATCGACAGAGGGGGGGGAAACACCATATATTTT. It translates to CASSLIDRGGGNTIYF. The complete variable domain, with remaining parts taken from reference TRBV7-9 and TRBJ1-3, reads DTGVSQNPRHKITKRGQNVTFRCDPISEHNRLYWYRQTLGQGPEFLTYFQNEAQLEKSRLLSDRFSAERPKGSFSTLEIQRTEQGDSAMYLCASSLIDRGGGNTIYFGEGSWLTVV.